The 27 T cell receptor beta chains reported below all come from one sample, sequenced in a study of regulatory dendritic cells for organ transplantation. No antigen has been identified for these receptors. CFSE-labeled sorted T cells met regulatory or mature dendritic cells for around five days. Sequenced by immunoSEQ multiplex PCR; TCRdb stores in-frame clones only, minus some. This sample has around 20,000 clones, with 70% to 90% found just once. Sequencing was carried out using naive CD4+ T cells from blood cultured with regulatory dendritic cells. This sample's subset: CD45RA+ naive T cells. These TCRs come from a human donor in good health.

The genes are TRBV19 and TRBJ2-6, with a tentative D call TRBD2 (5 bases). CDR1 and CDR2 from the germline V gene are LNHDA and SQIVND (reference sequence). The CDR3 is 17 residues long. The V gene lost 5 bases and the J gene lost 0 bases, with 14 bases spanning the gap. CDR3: CASSRGDRLSGANVLTF. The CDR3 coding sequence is TGTGCCAGTAGTCGGGGTGACCGACTCTCTGGGGCCAACGTCCTGACTTTC.

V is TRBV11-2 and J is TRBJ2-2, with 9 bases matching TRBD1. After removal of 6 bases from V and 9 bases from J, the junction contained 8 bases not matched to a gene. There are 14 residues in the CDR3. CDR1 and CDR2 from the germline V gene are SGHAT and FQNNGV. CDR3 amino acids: CASRRPGQGWELFF. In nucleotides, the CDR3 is TGTGCCAGCAGACGACCGGGACAGGGTTGGGAGCTGTTTTTT.

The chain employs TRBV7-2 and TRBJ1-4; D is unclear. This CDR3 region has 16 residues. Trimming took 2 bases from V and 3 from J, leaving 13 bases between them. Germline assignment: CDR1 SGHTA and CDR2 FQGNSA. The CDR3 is CASSLQVRGANEKLFF. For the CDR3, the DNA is TGTGCCAGCAGCTTACAAGTACGAGGAGCTAATGAAAAACTGTTTTTT.

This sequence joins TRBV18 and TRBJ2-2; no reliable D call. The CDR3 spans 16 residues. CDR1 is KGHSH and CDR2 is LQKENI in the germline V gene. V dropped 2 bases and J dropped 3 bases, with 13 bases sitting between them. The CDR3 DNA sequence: TGTGCCAGCTCACCAGCAGGCCCCGGCGACACCGGGGAGCTGTTTTTT. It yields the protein CASSPAGPGDTGELFF.

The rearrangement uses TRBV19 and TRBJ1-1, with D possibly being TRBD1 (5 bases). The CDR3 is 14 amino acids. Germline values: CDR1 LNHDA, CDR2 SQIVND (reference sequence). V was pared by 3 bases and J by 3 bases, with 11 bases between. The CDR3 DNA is TGTGCCAGTAGTATTGGGGCTTCGTACACTGAAGCTTTCTTT. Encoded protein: CASSIGASYTEAFF.

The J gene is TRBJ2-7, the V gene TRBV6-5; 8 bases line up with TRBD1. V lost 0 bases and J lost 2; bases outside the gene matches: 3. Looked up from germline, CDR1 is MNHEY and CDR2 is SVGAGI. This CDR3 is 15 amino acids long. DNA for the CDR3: TGTGCCAGCAGTTACTCGGCACAGGGGGCCTACGAGCAGTACTTC. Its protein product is CASSYSAQGAYEQYF.

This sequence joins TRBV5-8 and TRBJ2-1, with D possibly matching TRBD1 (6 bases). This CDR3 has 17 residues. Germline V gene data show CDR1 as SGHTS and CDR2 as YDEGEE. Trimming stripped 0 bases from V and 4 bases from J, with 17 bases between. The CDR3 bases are TGTGCCAGCAGCTTGGAGGGGCCCCAAACAGGGTACAATGAGCAGTTCTTC. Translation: CASSLEGPQTGYNEQFF.

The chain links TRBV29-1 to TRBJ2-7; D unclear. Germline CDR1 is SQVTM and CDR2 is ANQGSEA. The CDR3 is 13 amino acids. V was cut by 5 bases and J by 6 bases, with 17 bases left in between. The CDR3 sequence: CSVSQVLLGEQYF. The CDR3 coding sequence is TGCAGCGTTTCCCAGGTTTTACTTGGCGAGCAGTACTTC.

DNA of the CDR3: TGCGCCAGCAGCCAATTTGGGCGGGGGGCGAACACTGAAGCTTTCTTT. Its protein is CASSQFGRGANTEAFF. The chain joins TRBV4-1 to TRBJ1-1; tentative D call: TRBD1 (6 bases). Germline V lookup: CDR1 MGHRA, CDR2 YSYEKL. The CDR3 is 16 residues long. Trimming shortened V by 2 bases and J by 1 base, and 14 bases separated the two germline ends.

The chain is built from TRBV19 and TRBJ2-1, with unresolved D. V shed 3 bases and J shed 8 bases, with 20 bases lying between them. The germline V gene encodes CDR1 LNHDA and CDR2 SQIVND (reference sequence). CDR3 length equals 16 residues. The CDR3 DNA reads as TGTGCCAGTAGTATTCTCGGACCGGGTTTTATCCATGAGCAGTTCTTC. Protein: CASSILGPGFIHEQFF.

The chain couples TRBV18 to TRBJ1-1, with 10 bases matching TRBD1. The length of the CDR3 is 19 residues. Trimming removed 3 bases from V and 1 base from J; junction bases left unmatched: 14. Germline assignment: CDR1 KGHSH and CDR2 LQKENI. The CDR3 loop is CASSPIVGGQGTPNTEAFF. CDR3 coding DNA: TGTGCCAGCTCACCTATAGTAGGGGGACAGGGGACACCGAACACTGAAGCTTTCTTT.

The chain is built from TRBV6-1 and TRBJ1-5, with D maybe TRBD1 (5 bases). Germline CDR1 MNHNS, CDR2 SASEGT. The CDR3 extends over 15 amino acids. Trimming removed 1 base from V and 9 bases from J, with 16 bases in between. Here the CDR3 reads CASSEEARDYWPQHF. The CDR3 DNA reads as TGTGCCAGCAGTGAAGAGGCCAGGGACTATTGGCCCCAGCATTTT.

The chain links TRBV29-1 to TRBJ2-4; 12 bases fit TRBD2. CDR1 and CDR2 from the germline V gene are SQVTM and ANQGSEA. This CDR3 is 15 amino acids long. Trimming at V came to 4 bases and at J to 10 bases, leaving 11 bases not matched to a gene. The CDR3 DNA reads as TGCAGCGTTGTTACTAGCGGGAGGTCGAATCGTATTCAGTACTTC. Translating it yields CSVVTSGRSNRIQYF.

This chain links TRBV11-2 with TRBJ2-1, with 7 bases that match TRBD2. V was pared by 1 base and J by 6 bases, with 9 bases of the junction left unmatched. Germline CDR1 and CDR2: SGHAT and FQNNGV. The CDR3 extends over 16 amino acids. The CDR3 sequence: CASSLVVGGDSNEQFF. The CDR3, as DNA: TGTGCCAGCAGCTTAGTGGTGGGGGGGGATAGCAATGAGCAGTTCTTC.

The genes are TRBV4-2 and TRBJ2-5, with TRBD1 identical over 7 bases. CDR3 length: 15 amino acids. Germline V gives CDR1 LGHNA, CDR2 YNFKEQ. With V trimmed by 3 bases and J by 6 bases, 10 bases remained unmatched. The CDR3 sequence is CASSQGQLPEKTQYF. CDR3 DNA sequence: TGTGCCAGCAGCCAGGGACAGCTCCCGGAGAAGACCCAGTACTTC.

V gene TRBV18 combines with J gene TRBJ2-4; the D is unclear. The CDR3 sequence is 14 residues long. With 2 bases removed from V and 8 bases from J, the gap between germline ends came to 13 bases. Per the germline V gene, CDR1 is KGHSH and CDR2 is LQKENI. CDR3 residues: CASSPSSSSDIQYF. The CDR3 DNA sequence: TGTGCCAGCTCACCAAGTAGTTCTTCGGACATTCAGTACTTC.

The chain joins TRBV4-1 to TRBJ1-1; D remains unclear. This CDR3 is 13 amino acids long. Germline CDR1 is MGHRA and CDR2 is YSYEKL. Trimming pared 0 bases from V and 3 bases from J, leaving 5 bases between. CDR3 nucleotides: TGCGCCAGCAGCCAAGAGGAGGACACTGAAGCTTTCTTT. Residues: CASSQEEDTEAFF.

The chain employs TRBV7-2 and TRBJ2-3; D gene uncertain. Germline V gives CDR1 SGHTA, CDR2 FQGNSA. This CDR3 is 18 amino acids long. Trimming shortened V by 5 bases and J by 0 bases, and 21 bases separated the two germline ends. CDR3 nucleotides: TGTGCCAGCAGCACCCGTACCTCGGCCCTCTCGAGCACAGATACGCAGTATTTT. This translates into CASSTRTSALSSTDTQYF.

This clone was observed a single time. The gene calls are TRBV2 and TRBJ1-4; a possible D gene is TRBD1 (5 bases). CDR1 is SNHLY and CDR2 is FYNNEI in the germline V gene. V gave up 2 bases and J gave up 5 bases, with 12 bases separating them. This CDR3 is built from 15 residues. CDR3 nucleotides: TGTGCCAGCAGTGAATGGGGGTTCCCGAATGAAAAACTGTTTTTT. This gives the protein CASSEWGFPNEKLFF. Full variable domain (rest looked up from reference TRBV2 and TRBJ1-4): EPEVTQTPSHQVTQMGQEVILRCVPISNHLYFYWYRQILGQKVEFLVSFYNNEISEKSEIFDDQFSVERPDGSNFTLKIRSTKLEDSAMYFCASSEWGFPNEKLFFGSGTQLSVL.

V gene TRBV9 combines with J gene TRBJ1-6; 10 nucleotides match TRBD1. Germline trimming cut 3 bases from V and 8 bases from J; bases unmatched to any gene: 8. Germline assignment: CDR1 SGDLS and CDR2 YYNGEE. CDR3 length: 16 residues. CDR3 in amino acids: CASSAYDRGRDSPLHF. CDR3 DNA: TGTGCCAGCAGCGCCTACGACAGGGGGCGAGATTCACCCCTCCACTTT.

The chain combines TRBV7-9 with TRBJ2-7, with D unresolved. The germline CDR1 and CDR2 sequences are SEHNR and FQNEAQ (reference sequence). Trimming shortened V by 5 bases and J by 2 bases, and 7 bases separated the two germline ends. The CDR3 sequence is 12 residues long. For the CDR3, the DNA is TGTGCCAGCAGCCCTCTCACCTACGAGCAGTACTTC. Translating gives CASSPLTYEQYF.

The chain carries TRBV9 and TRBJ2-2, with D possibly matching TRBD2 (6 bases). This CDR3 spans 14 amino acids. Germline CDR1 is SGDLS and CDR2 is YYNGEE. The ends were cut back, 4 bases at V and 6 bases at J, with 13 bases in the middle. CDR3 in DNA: TGTGCCAGCAGCCCGATCGGGGGACCCGGGGAGCTGTTTTTT. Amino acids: CASSPIGGPGELFF.

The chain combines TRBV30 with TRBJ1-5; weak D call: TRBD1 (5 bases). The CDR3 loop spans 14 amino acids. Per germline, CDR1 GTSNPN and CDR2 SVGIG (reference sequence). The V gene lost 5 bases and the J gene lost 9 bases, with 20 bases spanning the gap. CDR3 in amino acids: CAWAYGGLDRPQHF. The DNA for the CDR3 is TGTGCCTGGGCTTATGGGGGGTTGGATCGGCCCCAGCATTTT.

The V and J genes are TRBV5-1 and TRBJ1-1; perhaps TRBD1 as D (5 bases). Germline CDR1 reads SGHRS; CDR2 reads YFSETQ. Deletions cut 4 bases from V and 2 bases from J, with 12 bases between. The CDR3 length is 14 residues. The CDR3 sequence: CASSDGQGNTEAFF. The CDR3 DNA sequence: TGCGCCAGCAGCGATGGGCAGGGCAACACTGAAGCTTTCTTT.

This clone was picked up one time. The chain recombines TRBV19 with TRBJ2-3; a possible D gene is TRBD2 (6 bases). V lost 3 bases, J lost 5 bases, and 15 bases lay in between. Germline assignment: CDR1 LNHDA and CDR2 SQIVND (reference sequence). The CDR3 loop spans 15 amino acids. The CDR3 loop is CASSILGVGGDTQYF. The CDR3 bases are TGTGCCAGTAGTATCTTGGGGGTCGGGGGAGATACGCAGTATTTT.

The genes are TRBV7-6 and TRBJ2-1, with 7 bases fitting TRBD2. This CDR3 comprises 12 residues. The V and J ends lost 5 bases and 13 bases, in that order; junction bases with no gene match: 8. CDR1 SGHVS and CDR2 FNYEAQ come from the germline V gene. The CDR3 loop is CASSPQRGAQFF. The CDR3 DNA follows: TGTGCCAGCAGCCCCCAGCGGGGAGCCCAGTTCTTC.

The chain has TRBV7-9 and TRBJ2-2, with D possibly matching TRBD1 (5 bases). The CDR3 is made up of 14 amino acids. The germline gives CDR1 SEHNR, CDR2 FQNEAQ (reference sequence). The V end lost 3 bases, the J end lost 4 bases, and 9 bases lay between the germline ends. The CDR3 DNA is TGTGCCAGCAGCTTGGACATACTCACCGGGGAGCTGTTTTTT. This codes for CASSLDILTGELFF.